This TCR beta chain was found in a study of blood T cell repertoires in COVID-19 (dated by TCRdb to the early 2020s). Context from the whole study: The collaborator samples originated in the United States, Italy and Spain and spanned the acute and convalescent phases of COVID-19. The prospective study material was composed of cDNA or gDNA derived from T cells, B-cell-depleted T cells, or PBMCs. Deeply sampled blood TCRbeta repertoires from subjects exposed to, actively infected with, or recovered from COVID-19 were included in the dataset. The repertoires were released in a freely available public database meant as a resource for research on the immune response to SARS-CoV-2. The samples were drawn from the first 160 participants of the ongoing ImmuneRACE study and from 1,254 subjects provided by 6 global collaborators. A de-identified subject ID, COVID-19 status, age in years and sex were almost always included in the sample metadata. Where available, HLA class I and class II types were obtained from metadata supplied by the sample provider rather than from assay-based typing.

Collaborating institutions collected whole blood in K2EDTA tubes following their own protocols. For TCRbeta analysis, collaborator samples were shipped as frozen whole blood, as isolated PBMCs, or as DNA extracted from either sample type. The CDR3 has 14 amino acids, counting the end cysteine and phenylalanine. The kept DNA is CDR3 alone, 42 bases in frame from the first base. Trimming costs V 2 bases and J 0 bases, and their ends lie 9 bases apart. CDR1 and CDR2 were assigned from the germline V gene as SGHDT and YYEEEE. What the authors observed across the whole study: The amount of clinical and demographic metadata varied by source and participant and was provided uncurated.

The immunoSEQ Assay, a bias-controlled multiplex PCR, was used to amplify TCRbeta CDR3 regions from genomic DNA. For the original study's pipeline: The number of nucleated cells in each sample was estimated from the amplification of reference gene primers within the assay. Sequence reads were collapsed and filtered to measure the absolute abundance of every unique TCRbeta CDR3 rearrangement. Productive Simpson clonality was computed per sample as the square root of Simpson's diversity index over productive rearrangements. TCRdb took over this immuneACCESS table, retaining in-frame rearrangements with V and J assigned. Such tables are incomplete; in checked studies, under half of the missing clones stem from an unresolved V gene, and the remainder is unexplained. V, J and clone size are those of that table, while D and trimming were read from the DNA. The sample table shows 110,000 to 150,000 clones, and approximately 84% are seen once. Roughly 8% of the sample comes from the top ten.

This clone was found a few times. Its specific antigen is unknown. Within one base of it there is no much larger clone, and no base qualities were kept. This TCR was recovered from a human donor in a cohort sampled during active COVID-19. The V gene is TRBV5-6 and the J gene is TRBJ2-7; no D segment can be confidently identified. Sequencing was done on a sample of peripheral blood. This receptor has the CDR3 CASSFSQFSYEQYF. In nucleotide form, the sequence is TGTGCCAGCAGCTTCTCACAGTTCTCCTACGAGCAGTACTTC.